The entry that follows covers one T cell receptor beta chain sequence. This specimen belongs to a study of blood T cell repertoires in COVID-19. Overall study context: There were acute and convalescent COVID-19 samples, and they came from the United States, Italy and Spain.

The protocol was immunoSEQ multiplex PCR, while the TCRdb copy is restricted to in-frame clones and leaves out a portion. The sample includes roughly 90,000 clones, about 82% seen only once; the top ten take 25%. The sequence came from a human donor in a cohort sampled during active COVID-19. Input material: peripheral blood.

CDR3 loop: CASSQRGLRSVETQYF. The CDR3 DNA reads TGTGCCAGCAGCCAAAGGGGGTTGAGGAGTGTGGAGACCCAGTACTTC. The rearrangement links TRBV3-1 (or the pseudogene TRBV3-2) to TRBJ2-5, with a weak D call TRBD1 (6 bases). V shed 2 bases and J shed 5 bases, with 18 bases lying between them. The germline V gene has CDR1 LGHDT and CDR2 YNNKEL (reference sequence). The CDR3 runs 16 residues.